These T cell receptor beta chains were read from a single sample in a study of shared clonotypes between healthy human individuals. Clones were sequenced by immunoSEQ multiplex PCR, and TCRdb holds only the in-frame ones, with some missing. The sample lists hundreds of thousands of clones; approximately 96% were seen once. Source material: naive CD8+ T cells sorted from blood. All receptors come from a woman aged 25 to 45 in good health. Each CDR3 is given with its conserved first and last residue. The order of the fields is V gene, J gene, clone size, D gene, CDR3 protein, CDR3 DNA. The D gene is left open where the match is weak. Rows give clone size only sometimes, using once, few, many, or a class for an expanded clone.

TRBV7-2,TRBJ2-1,.,.,CASSHGHEQFF,TGTGCCAGCAGCCATGGGCATGAGCAGTTCTTC
TRBV7-9,TRBJ2-3,.,.,CASSSPARRGGTDTQYF,TGTGCCAGCAGCTCCCCCGCCCGGAGGGGAGGCACAGATACGCAGTATTTT
TRBV4-1,TRBJ2-3,.,.,CASSQSEGRTDTQYF,TGCGCCAGCAGCCAGTCGGAGGGCCGGACAGATACGCAGTATTTT
TRBV27,TRBJ2-7,.,.,CASSYDSYEQYF,TGTGCCAGCAGTTACGACAGCTACGAGCAGTACTTC
TRBV6-6,TRBJ2-5,.,TRBD1,CASSSEGAEETQYF,TGTGCCAGCAGTTCCGAGGGGGCTGAGGAGACCCAGTACTTC
TRBV6-5,TRBJ1-5,.,.,CASSTWGGGQPQHF,TGTGCCAGCAGTACGTGGGGAGGCGGCCAGCCCCAGCATTTT
TRBV7-2,TRBJ2-1,.,.,CASTWGAGNILNEQFF,TGTGCCAGCACTTGGGGAGCGGGCAACATCTTGAATGAGCAGTTCTTC
TRBV27,TRBJ1-1,.,.,CASSLQMGVNTEAFF,TGTGCCAGCAGTTTACAGATGGGGGTGAACACTGAAGCTTTCTTT
TRBV19,TRBJ1-5,.,.,CASSRTGYSNQPQHF,TGTGCCAGTAGTCGTACAGGATATAGCAATCAGCCCCAGCATTTT
TRBV5-5,TRBJ2-7,once,TRBD1,CASSVGQAQSYEQYF,TGTGCCAGCAGCGTGGGACAGGCCCAGTCCTACGAGCAGTACTTC
TRBV19,TRBJ1-5,.,.,CASSIDLESNQPQHF,TGTGCCAGTAGTATAGATCTTGAGAGCAATCAGCCCCAGCATTTT
TRBV5-6,TRBJ2-7,.,.,CASSTKQGDYTYEQYF,TGTGCCAGCAGCACCAAACAGGGAGACTACACCTACGAGCAGTACTTC
TRBV4-1,TRBJ2-7,.,TRBD2,CASSQDPPASGLTYEQYF,TGCGCCAGCAGCCAAGACCCCCCGGCTAGCGGGTTAACCTACGAGCAGTACTTC